The next 8 T cell receptor beta chains were all read from a single sample in a study of human T cells and chemical hapten exposure. The time point: pre-sensitization, week 0. Stated treatment: therapeutic diphenylcyclopropenone sensitization with weekly scalp DPC. Via MiXCR, TCRdb re-called the RACE reads, giving one row per CDR3 protein. Among 35,000 to 40,000 distinct CDR3 sequences, under 12% were seen once, and the ten largest hold around 6.3%. The sequencing used whole blood, collected in connection with sensitization to the hapten diphenylcyclopropenone (DPC). These receptors all come from a man aged 30 to 39 with alopecia areata. Some clones in this sample may be carry-over from other donors' samples.

This clonotype was seen at least ten times. CDR3 sequence: CASSLARLNEQYF. CDR3 coding DNA: TGTGCCAGCAGCTTAGCCCGACTGAACGAGCAGTACTTC. The chain is built from TRBV11-2 and TRBJ2-7; D gene uncertain. Trimming left V 1 base short and J 5 bases short, with 9 bases between. This CDR3 spans 13 amino acids. The germline gives CDR1 SGHAT, CDR2 FQNNGV.

This clonotype occurred many times. V is TRBV6-2 or TRBV6-3 and J is TRBJ2-7, with D tentatively TRBD1 (6 bases). The V and J ends lost 2 bases and 9 bases respectively, with 14 bases between them. CDR3 length: 13 residues. CDR1 is MNHEY, CDR2 SVGEGT, per germline. The CDR3, as DNA: TGTGCCAGCAGTTACGGGGGCAGGGCGGTGCAGTACGTC. Translation: CASSYGGRAVQYV.

This clonotype was detected ten times or more. J is TRBJ2-2 and V is TRBV7-8, with 7 bases lining up with TRBD1. CDR1 is SGHVS and CDR2 is FQNEAQ in the germline V gene. This CDR3 comprises 16 residues. V gave up 1 base and J gave up 1 base; unmatched junction bases: 3. The CDR3 bases are TGTGCCAGCAGCTTAGTGGGGACAGTGAACACCGGGGAGCTGTTTTTT. This encodes CASSLVGTVNTGELFF.

This clonotype has ten or more counts. This chain uses TRBV7-2 with TRBJ2-1; D call uncertain. The CDR3 length is 16 residues. V shed 4 bases and J shed 7 bases, with 20 bases lying between them. Per germline, CDR1 SGHTA and CDR2 FQGNSA. The chain's CDR3 is CASSSWTGHPPNEQFF. The DNA for the CDR3 is TGTGCCAGCAGCTCTTGGACGGGCCACCCTCCGAATGAGCAGTTCTTC.

This clonotype came up many times. V and J are TRBV27 and TRBJ2-1; TRBD1 agrees at 10 bases. The length of the CDR3 is 15 residues. J was trimmed by 3 bases and V by 4 bases; bases with no gene match: 3. Germline loops: CDR1 MNHEY, CDR2 SMNVEV (reference sequence). The DNA of the CDR3 is TGTGCCAGCAGTTCCCGGGACAGGGGCTACAATGAGCAGTTCTTC. Its protein is CASSSRDRGYNEQFF.

This CDR3 reads CASSPQGGAFYGYTF. For the CDR3, the DNA is TGTGCCAGCAGTCCCCAGGGGGGGGCCTTCTATGGCTACACCTTC. The rearrangement uses TRBV12-3 or TRBV12-4 and TRBJ1-2, with 7 bases aligning to TRBD1. The V and J ends lost 5 bases and 4 bases, in that order; junction bases with no gene match: 10. This CDR3 spans 15 amino acids.

This clonotype has a count of ten or more. The chain uses TRBV7-9 and TRBJ2-3; TRBD1 might be the D (5 bases). This CDR3 contains 13 residues. V lost 3 bases and J lost 5, with 9 bases in between. Germline CDR1 and CDR2: SEHNR and FQNEAQ (reference sequence). Here the CDR3 DNA reads TGTGCCAGCAGCTTTGGGGCAGGAGATACGCAGTATTTT. Its protein is CASSFGAGDTQYF.

CDR3 residues: CSVEKAGNQPQHF. The CDR3 DNA reads as TGCAGCGTTGAAAAGGCGGGCAATCAGCCCCAGCATTTT. The chain recombines TRBV29-1 with TRBJ1-5; no definite D call. The CDR3 length is 13 residues. CDR1 and CDR2 (germline): SQVTM, ANQGSEA. The V end was cut by 2 bases, the J end by 2 bases, with 7 bases between.